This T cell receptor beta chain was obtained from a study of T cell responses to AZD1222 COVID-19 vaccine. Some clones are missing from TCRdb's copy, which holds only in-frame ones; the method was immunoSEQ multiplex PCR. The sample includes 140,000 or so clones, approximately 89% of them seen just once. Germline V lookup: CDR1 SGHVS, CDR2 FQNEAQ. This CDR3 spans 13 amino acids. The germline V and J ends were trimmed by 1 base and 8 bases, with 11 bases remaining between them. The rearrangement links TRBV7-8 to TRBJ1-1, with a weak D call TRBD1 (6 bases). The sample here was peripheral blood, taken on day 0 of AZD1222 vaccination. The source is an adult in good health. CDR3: CASSLVSGGEAFF. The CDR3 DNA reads TGTGCCAGCAGCTTAGTGTCGGGGGGCGAAGCTTTCTTT.